These 21 T cell receptor beta chains were all obtained from the same sample, sequenced in a study of T-cell reconstitution after alpha-beta-depleted transplantation in children. A library of TCRbeta sequences, prepared with unique molecular identifiers, was generated. One entry per CDR3 protein results from TCRdb running MiXCR on the PCR reads. Of over 25,000 distinct CDR3 sequences listed, roughly 6.5% are singletons. The study's findings and limits: In patients about two months after transplant, alpha-beta T cells reportedly arose from several hundred expanded graft clones.

These receptors have no known antigen. This sample comprised peripheral blood, obtained 60 days after TCRalphabeta/CD19-depleted stem cell transplant. The receptors derive from a child under two years old who had a stem cell transplant for acute myeloid leukemia, so the T cells may come from the graft donor.

The table lists this clonotype with many counts. This chain connects TRBV6-2 or TRBV6-3 to TRBJ2-1; the match to TRBD2 covers 13 bases. J lost 5 bases, V lost 7 bases, and 11 bases had no gene match. CDR3 length: 17 residues. In germline, CDR1 is MNHEY, CDR2 SVGEGT. DNA for the CDR3: TGTGCCAGCACCCAGGGCACTAGCGGGAGGGGGCACAATGAGCAGTTCTTC. This gives the protein CASTQGTSGRGHNEQFF.

This clonotype was detected many times. The J gene is TRBJ2-7, the V gene TRBV29-1, with D possibly TRBD1 on 7 matching bases. The CDR3 runs to 11 residues. The germline CDR1 and CDR2 sequences are SQVTM and ANQGSEA. The ends were cut back, 6 bases at V and 7 bases at J, with 13 bases in the middle. CDR3: CSVPGGGEQYF. DNA of the CDR3: TGCAGCGTCCCAGGGGGAGGAGAGCAGTACTTC.

This clonotype is medium-sized (0.01 to 0.1%) within its sample. The CDR3 region has the DNA TGTGCCAGCAGCTTAAATCAACCTGGGGCCGACTCAGAGCAGTTCTTC. Translating gives CASSLNQPGADSEQFF. The J gene is TRBJ2-1, the V gene TRBV9; possibly TRBD1 for D (5 bases). Trimming cost V 4 bases and J 10 bases, with 24 bases left between them. Germline lookup yields CDR1 SGDLS and CDR2 YYNGEE. The CDR3 extends over 16 amino acids.

This clonotype appeared many times. CDR3 residues: CASSPLYEQYF. The CDR3 nucleotides are TGTGCCAGCAGCCCCCTATACGAGCAGTACTTC. V is TRBV28 and J is TRBJ2-7; D uncertain. V was pared by 6 bases and J by 4 bases, with 7 bases between. CDR3 length: 11 residues. In germline, CDR1 is MDHEN, CDR2 SYDVKM.

This clonotype has at least ten counts. The junction departs from germline at one end; a sequencing error may be responsible. The gene calls are TRBV12-3 or TRBV12-4 and TRBJ2-7, with D possibly matching TRBD1 (6 bases). The CDR3 is 15 amino acids. The CDR3 loop is CASTPRGRGPISLSF. CDR3 nucleotide sequence: TGTGCCAGCACCCCCCGAGGCAGGGGACCTATTTCGCTGAGTTTC.

This clonotype was found many times. The chain links TRBV6-1 to TRBJ2-2, with a tentative D call TRBD1 (6 bases). In germline, CDR1 is MNHNS, CDR2 SASEGT. The CDR3 has 15 residues. V was cut by 5 bases and J by 1 base, with 11 bases left in between. The CDR3 loop reads CASSKTGRNTGELFF. In DNA, the CDR3 is TGTGCCAGCAGTAAAACAGGGAGGAACACCGGGGAGCTGTTTTTT.

This clonotype was detected ten times or more. The rearrangement joins TRBV19 to TRBJ1-1; D is unclear. CDR3 size: 14 residues. The ends were cut back, 4 bases at V and 6 bases at J, with 15 bases in the middle. Germline CDR1 reads LNHDA; CDR2 reads SQIVND (reference sequence). In DNA, the CDR3 is TGTGCCAGTAGTACCAGCCCGGGGTTCGCTGAAGCTTTCTTT. It translates to CASSTSPGFAEAFF. Based on the CDR3 plus reference TRBV19 and TRBJ1-1, the full variable domain is DGGITQSPKYLFRKEGQNVTLSCEQNLNHDAMYWYRQDPGQGLRLIYYSQIVNDFQKGDIAEGYSVSREKKESFPLTVTSAQKNPTAFYLCASSTSPGFAEAFFGQGTRLTVV.

This clonotype showed up just a few times. The V call is TRBV12-3 or TRBV12-4, the J call TRBJ2-3; 7 nucleotides align to TRBD2. This CDR3 is built from 18 residues. V was pared by 3 bases and J by 5 bases, with 17 bases of the junction left unmatched. The CDR3 DNA reads TGTGCCAGCAGTTTTGGTCAGGTAGTGGAAGCGGGAAGAGATACGCAGTATTTT. Amino acids: CASSFGQVVEAGRDTQYF.

This clonotype was picked up many times. This chain links TRBV30 with TRBJ2-7; 7 bases match TRBD1. There are 13 residues in the CDR3. Germline CDR1 is GTSNPN and CDR2 is SVGIG (reference sequence). V dropped 1 base and J dropped 2; count of bases not matched to a gene: 2. In nucleotides, the CDR3 is TGTGCCTGGAGTGAGGGGGCTGCCTACGAGCAGTACTTC. This codes for CAWSEGAAYEQYF.

This clonotype was detected many times. The V call is TRBV9, the J call TRBJ2-3; D tentatively fits TRBD1 or TRBD2 (5 bases each). The CDR3 is made up of 15 amino acids. The germline V gene has CDR1 SGDLS and CDR2 YYNGEE. Between the trimmed V and J ends, which lost 4 bases and 4 bases, there was a span of 16 bases. The CDR3 region is CASSPRGLPADTQYF. CDR3 coding DNA: TGTGCCAGCAGCCCGAGGGGTCTTCCCGCAGATACGCAGTATTTT.

This clonotype was seen repeatedly, ten times or more. This chain connects TRBV5-6 to TRBJ2-7; D uncertain. This CDR3 contains 13 residues. Between the trimmed V and J ends, which lost 1 base and 3 bases, there was a span of 8 bases. Germline V gene lookup returns CDR1 SGHDT and CDR2 YYEEEE. The CDR3 region has the DNA TGTGCCAGCAGCTTGACGAGAATCTACGAGCAGTACTTC. It is translated as CASSLTRIYEQYF. Full variable domain (remainder filled in from reference TRBV5-6 and TRBJ2-7): DAGVTQSPTHLIKTRGQQVTLRCSPKSGHDTVSWYQQALGQGPQFIFQYYEEEERQRGNFPDRFSGHQFPNYSSELNVNALLLGDSALYLCASSLTRIYEQYFGPGTRLTVT.

In its sample, this clonotype was seen many times. The chain has TRBV4-3 and TRBJ1-6, with D possibly being TRBD1 (5 bases). With 2 bases removed from V and 8 bases from J, the gap between germline ends came to 13 bases. Germline values: CDR1 LGHNA, CDR2 YSLEER. The CDR3 loop spans 15 amino acids. The CDR3 DNA sequence: TGCGCCAGCAGCCAATCCCCCCAGGGAGATTCACCCCTCCACTTT. It codes for CASSQSPQGDSPLHF.

This clonotype was seen ten or more times. CDR3 bases: TGCGCCAGCAGCTTGAACCCCTATGGCAATCAGCCCCAGCATTTT. Translation: CASSLNPYGNQPQHF. The rearrangement joins TRBV5-1 to TRBJ1-5, with D unclear. The CDR3 is 15 residues long. In germline, CDR1 is SGHRS, CDR2 YFSETQ. The germline V and J ends were trimmed by 1 base and 2 bases, with 10 bases remaining between them.

This clonotype showed up many times. The chain uses TRBV24-1 and TRBJ2-1; D is undetermined. Trimming stripped 4 bases from V and 3 bases from J, with 15 bases between. Germline V CDR1 and CDR2: KGHDR, SFDVKD. This CDR3 is built from 16 residues. CDR3 sequence (DNA): TGTGCCACCAGTGACCCTAGAGAAATGGACTACAATGAGCAGTTCTTC. Translation gives CATSDPREMDYNEQFF.

This clonotype has at least ten counts. This sequence joins TRBV5-1 and TRBJ1-5; 9 nucleotides align to TRBD1. V was clipped by 1 base and J by 0 bases; unmatched bases: 5. The CDR3 sequence is 17 residues long. Per the germline V gene, CDR1 is SGHRS and CDR2 is YFSETQ. DNA of the CDR3: TGCGCCAGCAGCTTGACAGGGGGCCCGTATAGCAATCAGCCCCAGCATTTT. Protein sequence: CASSLTGGPYSNQPQHF.

Ten or more counts support this clonotype. The chain carries TRBV5-1 and TRBJ2-7; possible D gene TRBD1, 6 bases. V was trimmed by 1 base and J by 2 bases, leaving 7 bases between them. Germline V CDR1 and CDR2: SGHRS, YFSETQ. This CDR3 has 13 amino acids. CDR3 amino acids: CASSLKGAYEQYF. DNA for the CDR3: TGCGCCAGCAGCTTGAAGGGGGCCTACGAGCAGTACTTC.

This clonotype was counted at least ten times. V and J are TRBV6-2 or TRBV6-3 and TRBJ2-5; TRBD1 agrees at 7 bases. Unmatched junction bases numbered 8, after V lost 0 bases and J lost 4 bases. CDR3 size: 16 residues. Germline CDR1 reads MNHEY; CDR2 reads SVGEGT. The CDR3 loop is CASSYSTGALGETQYF. The CDR3 DNA reads TGTGCCAGCAGTTACTCTACAGGGGCGTTGGGAGAGACCCAGTACTTC.

There are many counts of this clonotype. The chain is built from TRBV20-1 and TRBJ2-7; 7 bases are a match to TRBD1. CDR3 length equals 11 residues. CDR1 and CDR2 from the germline V gene are DFQATT and SNEGSKA (reference sequence). V trimming: 4 bases; J trimming: 6 bases; junction bases outside the gene matches: 3. This chain's CDR3 is CSAINRGEQYF. For the CDR3, the DNA is TGCAGTGCTATAAACAGGGGCGAGCAGTACTTC.

This clonotype appeared many times. J is TRBJ2-7 and V is TRBV27, with D possibly being TRBD1 (5 bases). Between the trimmed V and J ends, which lost 6 bases and 2 bases, there was a span of 23 bases. CDR3 size: 17 residues. Germline loops: CDR1 MNHEY, CDR2 SMNVEV (reference sequence). The CDR3 nucleotides are TGTGCCAGCAGGATCCGATTACGGGCAGGGCCGACCTACGAGCAGTACTTC. Protein: CASRIRLRAGPTYEQYF.

This clonotype was seen more than once but under ten times. This chain joins TRBV4-1 and TRBJ1-1; no clear D gene. Germline V gene lookup returns CDR1 MGHRA and CDR2 YSYEKL. This CDR3 is built from 12 residues. V was pared by 4 bases and J by 7 bases, with 10 bases between. In DNA form, the CDR3 reads TGCGCCAGCAGCCCCGGACGGGGTGAAGCTTTCTTT. This codes for CASSPGRGEAFF.

This clonotype appeared many times. The chain links TRBV12-3 or TRBV12-4 to TRBJ2-7, with D unresolved. The CDR3 is 13 amino acids. The V end was cut by 0 bases, the J end by 0 bases, with 3 bases between. DNA for the CDR3: TGTGCCAGCAGTTTAGCAGGCTCCTACGAGCAGTACTTC. It codes for CASSLAGSYEQYF.